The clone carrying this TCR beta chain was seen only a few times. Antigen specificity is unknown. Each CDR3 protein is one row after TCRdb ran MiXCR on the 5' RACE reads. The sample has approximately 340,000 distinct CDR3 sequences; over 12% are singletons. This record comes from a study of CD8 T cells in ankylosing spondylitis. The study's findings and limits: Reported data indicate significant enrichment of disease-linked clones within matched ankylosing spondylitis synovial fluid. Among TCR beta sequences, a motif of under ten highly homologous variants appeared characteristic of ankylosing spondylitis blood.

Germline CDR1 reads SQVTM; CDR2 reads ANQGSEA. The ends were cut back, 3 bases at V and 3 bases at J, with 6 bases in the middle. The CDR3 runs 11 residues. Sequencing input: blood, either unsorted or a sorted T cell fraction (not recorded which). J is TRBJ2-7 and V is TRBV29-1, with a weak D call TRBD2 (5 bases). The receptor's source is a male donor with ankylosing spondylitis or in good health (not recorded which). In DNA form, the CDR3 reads TGCAGCGTTGATGGAGGCTACGAGCAGTACTTC. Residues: CSVDGGYEQYF.